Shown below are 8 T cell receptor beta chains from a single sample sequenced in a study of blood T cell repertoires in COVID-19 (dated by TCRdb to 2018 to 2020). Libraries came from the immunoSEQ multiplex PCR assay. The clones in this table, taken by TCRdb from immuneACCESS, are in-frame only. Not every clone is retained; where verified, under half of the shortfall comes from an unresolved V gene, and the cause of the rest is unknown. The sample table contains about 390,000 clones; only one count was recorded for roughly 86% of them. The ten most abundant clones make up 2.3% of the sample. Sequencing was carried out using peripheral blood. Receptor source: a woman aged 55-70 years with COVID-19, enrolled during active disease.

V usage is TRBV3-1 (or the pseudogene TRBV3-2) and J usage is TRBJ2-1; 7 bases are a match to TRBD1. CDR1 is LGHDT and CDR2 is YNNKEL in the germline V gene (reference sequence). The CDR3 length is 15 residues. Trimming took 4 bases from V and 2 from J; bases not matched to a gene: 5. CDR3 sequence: CASSRTGAPYNEQFF. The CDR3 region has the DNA TGTGCCAGCAGCCGAACAGGGGCCCCCTACAATGAGCAGTTCTTC.

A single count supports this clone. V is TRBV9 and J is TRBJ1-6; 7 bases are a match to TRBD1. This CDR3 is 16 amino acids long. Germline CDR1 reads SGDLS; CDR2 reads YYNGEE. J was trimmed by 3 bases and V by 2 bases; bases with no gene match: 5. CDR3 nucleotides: TGTGCCAGCAGCGTTGGGGACAGCAACTATAATTCACCCCTCCACTTT. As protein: CASSVGDSNYNSPLHF.

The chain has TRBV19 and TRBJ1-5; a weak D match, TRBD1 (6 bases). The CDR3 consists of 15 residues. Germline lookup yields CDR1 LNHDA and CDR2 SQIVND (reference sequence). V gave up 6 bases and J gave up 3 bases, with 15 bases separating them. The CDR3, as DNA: TGTGCCAGTAGCGGACAGATCCTATACAATCAGCCCCAGCATTTT. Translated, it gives CASSGQILYNQPQHF. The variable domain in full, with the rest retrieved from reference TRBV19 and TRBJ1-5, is DGGITQSPKYLFRKEGQNVTLSCEQNLNHDAMYWYRQDPGQGLRLIYYSQIVNDFQKGDIAEGYSVSREKKESFPLTVTSAQKNPTAFYLCASSGQILYNQPQHFGDGTRLSIL.

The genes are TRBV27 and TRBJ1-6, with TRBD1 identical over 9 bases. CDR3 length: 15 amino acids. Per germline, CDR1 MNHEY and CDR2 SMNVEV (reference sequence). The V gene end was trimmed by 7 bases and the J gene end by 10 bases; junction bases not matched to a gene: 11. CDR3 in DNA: TGTGCCAGCACCCGGCAGGGACAGGGCCAATCACCCCTCCACTTT. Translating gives CASTRQGQGQSPLHF.

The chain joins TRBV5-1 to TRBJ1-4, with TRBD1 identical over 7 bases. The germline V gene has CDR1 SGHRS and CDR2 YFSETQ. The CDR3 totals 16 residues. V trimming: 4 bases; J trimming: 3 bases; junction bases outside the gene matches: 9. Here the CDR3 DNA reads TGCGCCAGCAGCCCCAACGGGGACAGTCCTAATGAAAAACTGTTTTTT. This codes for CASSPNGDSPNEKLFF.

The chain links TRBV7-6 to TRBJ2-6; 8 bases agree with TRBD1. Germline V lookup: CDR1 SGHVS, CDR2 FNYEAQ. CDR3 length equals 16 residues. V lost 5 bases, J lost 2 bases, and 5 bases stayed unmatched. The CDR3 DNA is TGTGCCAGCAGCCTACAGGGGGAAGCTGGGGCCAACGTCCTGACTTTC. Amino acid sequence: CASSLQGEAGANVLTF.

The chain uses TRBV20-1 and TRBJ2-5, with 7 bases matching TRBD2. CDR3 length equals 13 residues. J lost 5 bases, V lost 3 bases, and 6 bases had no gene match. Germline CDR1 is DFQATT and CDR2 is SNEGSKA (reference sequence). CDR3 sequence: CSASRDYPETQYF. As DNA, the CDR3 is TGCAGTGCTAGTAGGGACTACCCGGAGACCCAGTACTTC.

CDR3 DNA: TGTGCCAGTAGTAGGCGACGGAGCAGCACTGAAGCTTTCTTT. Protein: CASSRRRSSTEAFF. The V call is TRBV19, the J call TRBJ1-1; D is undetermined. The CDR3 is 14 amino acids. V was cut by 4 bases and J by 4 bases, with 13 bases left in between. CDR1 and CDR2 from the germline V gene are LNHDA and SQIVND (reference sequence).